This TCR beta chain was documented in a study of T-cell reconstitution after alpha-beta-depleted transplantation in children. Germline trimming cut 1 base from V and 7 bases from J; bases unmatched to any gene: 2. This CDR3 has 16 residues. Germline CDR1 is LNHNV and CDR2 is YYDKDF (reference sequence). Molecular barcoding with unique molecular identifiers was used for the TCRbeta library. TCRdb re-analysed the PCR reads in MiXCR, keeping a single row per CDR3 protein. The table records a few hundred thousand distinct CDR3 sequences, about a tenth of them present only once. Sequenced material: PBMCs from the stem cell graft donor, taken from the stem cell graft. V usage is TRBV15 and J usage is TRBJ2-2; 14 positions match TRBD2. The clonotype comes from a human donor who donated a stem cell graft to a child with acute lymphoblastic leukemia. The CDR3: CATSRGGLAGDGELFF. The CDR3 DNA reads TGTGCCACCAGCAGAGGGGGACTAGCGGGAGACGGGGAGCTGTTTTTT.